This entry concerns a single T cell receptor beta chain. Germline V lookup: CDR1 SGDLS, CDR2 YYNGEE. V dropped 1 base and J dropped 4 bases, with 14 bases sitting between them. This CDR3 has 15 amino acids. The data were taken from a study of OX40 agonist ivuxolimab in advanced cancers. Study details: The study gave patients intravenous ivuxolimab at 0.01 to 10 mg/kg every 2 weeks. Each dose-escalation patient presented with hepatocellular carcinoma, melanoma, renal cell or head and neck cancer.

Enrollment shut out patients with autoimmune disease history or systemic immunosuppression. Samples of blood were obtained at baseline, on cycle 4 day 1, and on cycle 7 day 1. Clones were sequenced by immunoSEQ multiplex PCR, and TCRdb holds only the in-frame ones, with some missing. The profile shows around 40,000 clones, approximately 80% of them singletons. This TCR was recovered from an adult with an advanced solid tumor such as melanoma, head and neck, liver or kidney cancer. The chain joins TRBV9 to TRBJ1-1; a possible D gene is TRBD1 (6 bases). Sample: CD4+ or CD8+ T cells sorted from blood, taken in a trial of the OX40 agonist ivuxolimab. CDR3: CASSVYGGPGTEAFF. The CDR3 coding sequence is TGTGCCAGCAGCGTATATGGGGGGCCAGGCACTGAAGCTTTCTTT.